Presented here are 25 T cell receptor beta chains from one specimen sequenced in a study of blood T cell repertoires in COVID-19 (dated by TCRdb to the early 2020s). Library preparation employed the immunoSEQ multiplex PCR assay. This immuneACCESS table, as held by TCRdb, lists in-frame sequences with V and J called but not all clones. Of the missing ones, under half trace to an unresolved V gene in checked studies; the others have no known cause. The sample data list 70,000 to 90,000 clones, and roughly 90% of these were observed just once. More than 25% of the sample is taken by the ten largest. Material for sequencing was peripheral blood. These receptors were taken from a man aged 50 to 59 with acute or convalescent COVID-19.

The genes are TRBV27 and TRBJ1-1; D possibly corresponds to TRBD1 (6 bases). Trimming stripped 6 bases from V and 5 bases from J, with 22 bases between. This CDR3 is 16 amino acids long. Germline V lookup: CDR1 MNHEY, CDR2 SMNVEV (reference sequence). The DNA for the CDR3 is TGTGCCAGCAGCCAACTTCCCGGGGGGGCCGGAACTGAAGCTTTCTTT. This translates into CASSQLPGGAGTEAFF.

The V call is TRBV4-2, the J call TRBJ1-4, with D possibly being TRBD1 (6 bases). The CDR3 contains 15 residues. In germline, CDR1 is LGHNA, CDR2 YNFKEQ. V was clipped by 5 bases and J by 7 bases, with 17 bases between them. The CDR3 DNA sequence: TGTGCCAGCAGCGACTCCAGGGGAGAAAGTGAAAAACTGTTTTTT. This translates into CASSDSRGESEKLFF.

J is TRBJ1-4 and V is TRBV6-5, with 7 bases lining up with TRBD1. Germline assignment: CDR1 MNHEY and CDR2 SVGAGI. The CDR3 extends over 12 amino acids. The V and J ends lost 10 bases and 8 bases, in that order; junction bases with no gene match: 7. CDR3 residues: CAMQGVREKLFF. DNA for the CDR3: TGTGCCATGCAGGGGGTTAGAGAAAAACTGTTTTTT.

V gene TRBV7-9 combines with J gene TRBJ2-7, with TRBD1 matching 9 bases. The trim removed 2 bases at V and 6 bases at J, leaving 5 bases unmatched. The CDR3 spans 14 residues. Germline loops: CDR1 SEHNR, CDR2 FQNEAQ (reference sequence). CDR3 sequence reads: CASSLLTGGFEQYF. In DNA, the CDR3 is TGTGCCAGCAGCTTACTAACAGGGGGCTTCGAGCAGTACTTC.

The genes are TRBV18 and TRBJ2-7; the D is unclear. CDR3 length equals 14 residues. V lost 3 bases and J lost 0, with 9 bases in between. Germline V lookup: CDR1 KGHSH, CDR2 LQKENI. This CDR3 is CASSPGTRSYEQYF. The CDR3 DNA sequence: TGTGCCAGCTCACCTGGCACCCGCTCCTACGAGCAGTACTTC.

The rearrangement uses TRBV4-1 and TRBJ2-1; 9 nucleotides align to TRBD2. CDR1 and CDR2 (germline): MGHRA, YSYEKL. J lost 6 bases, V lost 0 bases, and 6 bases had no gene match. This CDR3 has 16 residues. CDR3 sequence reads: CASSQDHELAGNEQFF. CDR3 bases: TGCGCCAGCAGCCAAGATCATGAACTAGCGGGCAATGAGCAGTTCTTC.

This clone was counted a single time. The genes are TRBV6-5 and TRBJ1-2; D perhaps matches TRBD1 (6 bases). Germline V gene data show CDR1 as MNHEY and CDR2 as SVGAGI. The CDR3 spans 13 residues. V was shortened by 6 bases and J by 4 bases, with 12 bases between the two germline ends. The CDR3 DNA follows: TGTGCCAGCAGCCTCGACAGGATCTATGGCTACACCTTC. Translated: CASSLDRIYGYTF.

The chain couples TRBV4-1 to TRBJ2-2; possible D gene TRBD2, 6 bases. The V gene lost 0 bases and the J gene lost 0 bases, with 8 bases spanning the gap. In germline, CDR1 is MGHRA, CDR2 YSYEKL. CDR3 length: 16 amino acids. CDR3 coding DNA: TGCGCCAGCAGCCAAGACGGGAGTTCGAACACCGGGGAGCTGTTTTTT. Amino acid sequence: CASSQDGSSNTGELFF.

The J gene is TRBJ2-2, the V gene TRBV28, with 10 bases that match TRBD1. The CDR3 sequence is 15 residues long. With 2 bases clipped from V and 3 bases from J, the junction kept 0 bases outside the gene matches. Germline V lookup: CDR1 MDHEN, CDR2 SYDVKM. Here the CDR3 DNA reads TGTGCCAGCAGTTTAGGGACAGGGGACACCGGGGAGCTGTTTTTT. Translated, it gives CASSLGTGDTGELFF.

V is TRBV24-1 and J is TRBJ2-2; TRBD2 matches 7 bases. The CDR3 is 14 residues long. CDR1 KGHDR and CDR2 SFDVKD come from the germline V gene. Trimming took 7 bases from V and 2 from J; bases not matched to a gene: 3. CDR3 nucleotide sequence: TGTGCCACCAGGGGGGGGGAAAACACCGGGGAGCTGTTTTTT. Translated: CATRGGENTGELFF.

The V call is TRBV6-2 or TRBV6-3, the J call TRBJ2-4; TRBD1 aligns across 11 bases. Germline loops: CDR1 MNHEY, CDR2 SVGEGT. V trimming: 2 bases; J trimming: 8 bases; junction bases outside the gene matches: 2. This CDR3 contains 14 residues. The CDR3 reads CASSYRDRGDIQYF. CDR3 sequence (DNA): TGTGCCAGCAGTTACAGGGACAGGGGGGACATTCAGTACTTC.

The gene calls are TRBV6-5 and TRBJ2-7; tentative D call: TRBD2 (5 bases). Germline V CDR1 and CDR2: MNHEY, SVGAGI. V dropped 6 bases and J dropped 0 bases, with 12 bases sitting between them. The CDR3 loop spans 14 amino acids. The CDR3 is CASSLAYSSYEQYF. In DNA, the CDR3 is TGTGCCAGCAGCTTAGCGTACAGCTCCTACGAGCAGTACTTC.

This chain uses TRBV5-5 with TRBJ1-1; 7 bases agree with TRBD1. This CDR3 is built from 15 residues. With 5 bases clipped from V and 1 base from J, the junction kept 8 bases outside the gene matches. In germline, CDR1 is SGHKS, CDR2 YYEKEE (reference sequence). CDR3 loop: CASRYTGATNTEAFF. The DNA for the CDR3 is TGTGCCAGCAGATATACAGGGGCCACGAACACTGAAGCTTTCTTT. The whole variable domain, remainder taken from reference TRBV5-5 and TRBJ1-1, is DAGVTQSPTHLIKTRGQQVTLRCSPISGHKSVSWYQQVLGQGPQFIFQYYEKEERGRGNFPDRFSARQFPNYSSELNVNALLLGDSALYLCASRYTGATNTEAFFGQGTRLTVV.

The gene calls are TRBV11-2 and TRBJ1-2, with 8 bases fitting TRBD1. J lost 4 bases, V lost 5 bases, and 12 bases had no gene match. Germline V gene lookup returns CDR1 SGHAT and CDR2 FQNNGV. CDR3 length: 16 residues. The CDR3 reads CASSVRTGPFSYGYTF. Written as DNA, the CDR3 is TGTGCCAGCAGCGTAAGGACAGGGCCCTTTAGCTATGGCTACACCTTC.

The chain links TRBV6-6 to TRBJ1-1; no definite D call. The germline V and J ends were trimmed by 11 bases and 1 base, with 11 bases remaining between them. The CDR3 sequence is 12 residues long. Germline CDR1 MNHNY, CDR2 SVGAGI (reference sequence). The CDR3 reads CAAQGGNTEAFF. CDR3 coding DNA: TGTGCCGCCCAAGGAGGGAACACTGAAGCTTTCTTT.

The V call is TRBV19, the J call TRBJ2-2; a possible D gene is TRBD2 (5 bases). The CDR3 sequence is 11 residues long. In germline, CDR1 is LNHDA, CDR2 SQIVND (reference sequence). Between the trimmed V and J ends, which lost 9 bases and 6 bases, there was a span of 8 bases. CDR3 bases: TGTGCCAGCCGGGGTCCCGGGGAGCTGTTTTTT. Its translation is CASRGPGELFF.

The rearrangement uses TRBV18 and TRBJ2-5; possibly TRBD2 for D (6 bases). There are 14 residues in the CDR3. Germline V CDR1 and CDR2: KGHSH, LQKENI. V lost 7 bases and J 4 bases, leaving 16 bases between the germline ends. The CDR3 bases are TGTGCCAGCTTCACAGGCGGGGCAGGAGAGACCCAGTACTTC. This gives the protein CASFTGGAGETQYF.

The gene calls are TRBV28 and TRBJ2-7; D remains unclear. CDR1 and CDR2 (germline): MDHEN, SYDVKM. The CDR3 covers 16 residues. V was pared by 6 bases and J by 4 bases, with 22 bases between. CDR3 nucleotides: TGTGCCAGCAGCATTCCCAACTTGGGCCGCGCTTACGAGCAGTACTTC. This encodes CASSIPNLGRAYEQYF.

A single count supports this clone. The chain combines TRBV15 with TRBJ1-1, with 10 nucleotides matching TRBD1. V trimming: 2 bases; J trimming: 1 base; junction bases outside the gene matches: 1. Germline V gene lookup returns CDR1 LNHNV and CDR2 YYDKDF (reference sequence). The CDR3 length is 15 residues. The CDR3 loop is CATSRRDRGNTEAFF. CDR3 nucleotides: TGTGCCACCAGCAGACGGGACAGGGGGAACACTGAAGCTTTCTTT. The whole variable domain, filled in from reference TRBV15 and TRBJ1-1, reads DAMVIQNPRYQVTQFGKPVTLSCSQTLNHNVMYWYQQKSSQAPKLLFHYYDKDFNNEADTPDNFQSRRPNTSFCFLDIRSPGLGDTAMYLCATSRRDRGNTEAFFGQGTRLTVV.

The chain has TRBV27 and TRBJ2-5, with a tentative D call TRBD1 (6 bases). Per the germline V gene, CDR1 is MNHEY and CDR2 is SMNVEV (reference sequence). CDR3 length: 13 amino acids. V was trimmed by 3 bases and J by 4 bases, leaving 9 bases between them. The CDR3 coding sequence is TGTGCCAGCAGTTTGAGGGGGAGAGAGACCCAGTACTTC. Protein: CASSLRGRETQYF.

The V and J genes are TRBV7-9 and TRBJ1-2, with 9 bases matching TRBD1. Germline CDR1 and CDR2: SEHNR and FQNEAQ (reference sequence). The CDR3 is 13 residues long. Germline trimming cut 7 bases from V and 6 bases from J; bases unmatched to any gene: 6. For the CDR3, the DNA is TGTGCCAGCACCGTGACAGGGGGTGATGGCTACACCTTC. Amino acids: CASTVTGGDGYTF.

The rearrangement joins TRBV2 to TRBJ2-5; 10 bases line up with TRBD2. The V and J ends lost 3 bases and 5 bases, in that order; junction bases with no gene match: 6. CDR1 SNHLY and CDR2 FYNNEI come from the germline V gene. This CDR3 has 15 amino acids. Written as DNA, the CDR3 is TGTGCCAGCAGTGAGAATAGCGGGGGGAAGGAGACCCAGTACTTC. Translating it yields CASSENSGGKETQYF.

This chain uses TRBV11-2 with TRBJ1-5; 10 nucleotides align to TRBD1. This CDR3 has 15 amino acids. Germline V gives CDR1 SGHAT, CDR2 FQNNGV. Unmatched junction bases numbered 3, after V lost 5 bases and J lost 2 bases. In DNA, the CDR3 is TGTGCCAGCAGCCTCGGGACAGGGGGCAATCAGCCCCAGCATTTT. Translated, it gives CASSLGTGGNQPQHF.

The CDR3 nucleotides read TGTGCCAGCAGCCCACCCCTCCAGCGGGGCCCCACAGATACGCAGTATTTT. It specifies CASSPPLQRGPTDTQYF. The V call is TRBV9, the J call TRBJ2-3; 7 bases fit TRBD2. This CDR3 has 17 residues. Per the germline V gene, CDR1 is SGDLS and CDR2 is YYNGEE. V lost 4 bases and J lost 2; bases outside the gene matches: 13.

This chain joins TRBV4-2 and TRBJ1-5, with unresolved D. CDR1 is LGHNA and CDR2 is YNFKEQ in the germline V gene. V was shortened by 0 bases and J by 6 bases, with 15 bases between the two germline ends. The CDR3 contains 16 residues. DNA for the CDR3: TGTGCCAGCAGCCAAGACCACAGCCCGGTGGGTCAGCCCCAGCATTTT. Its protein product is CASSQDHSPVGQPQHF.